This entry describes one T cell receptor (beta chain). Single viable CD3+CD4+CD8-CD45RO+ cells were sorted as the memory CD4+ T cells. The data were taken from a study of memory CD4+ T cells and cytomegalovirus serostatus. CDR3 length: 12 amino acids. V trimming: 7 bases; J trimming: 5 bases; junction bases outside the gene matches: 7. Germline V gene lookup returns CDR1 SQVTM and CDR2 ANQGSEA. Here immunoSEQ multiplex PCR was the method, and the copy in TCRdb shows in-frame clones only, minus some. The sample holds approximately 44,000 clones, 76% seen once. The sequence was obtained from an adult in good health and CMV-seronegative. V gene TRBV29-1 combines with J gene TRBJ2-5; 7 positions match TRBD1. Sequencing input: memory CD4+ T cells from blood. This CDR3 reads CSASTGSETQYF. Written as DNA, the CDR3 is TGCAGCGCCTCGACAGGGAGTGAGACCCAGTACTTC.